The 30 T cell receptor beta chains listed next were all sequenced from one sample in a study of low-dose radiotherapy and immunotherapy resistance in tumors. Time point noted: after trial treatment. Specified treatment: LDRT plus nivolumab, ipilimumab, low-dose cyclophosphamide and aspirin (RACIN trial). cDNA synthesis used a TRAV/TRBV-specific primer set for both chains. Amplification of TCRs used a constant-region primer and V-primer adapter for roughly 18 PCR cycles. A single record per CDR3 protein comes from TCRdb applying MiXCR to the reads. The sample contains 65,000 to 95,000 distinct CDR3 sequences, 15% to 20% of which appear only once. Sequenced here: PBMCs, sampled after low-dose radiotherapy plus immunotherapy. All receptors come from a male donor with prostate cancer.

This clonotype was found many times. The chain uses TRBV6-6 and TRBJ2-1; D uncertain. This CDR3 comprises 13 residues. V lost 2 bases to trimming and J lost 5 bases, with 7 bases between them. Germline V gene data show CDR1 as MNHNY and CDR2 as SVGAGI (reference sequence). The CDR3 spells CASSYGRNNEQFF. The DNA for the CDR3 is TGTGCCAGCAGTTACGGACGGAACAATGAGCAGTTCTTC.

This clonotype was counted many times. This sequence joins TRBV20-1 and TRBJ2-7; 12 nucleotides line up with TRBD2. The V gene end was trimmed by 3 bases and the J gene end by 0 bases; junction bases not matched to a gene: 6. This CDR3 is built from 16 residues. In germline, CDR1 is DFQATT, CDR2 SNEGSKA (reference sequence). CDR3 DNA: TGCAGTGCTAGGGCTAGCGGGAGGGTTGTCTCCTACGAGCAGTACTTC. Translated: CSARASGRVVSYEQYF.

This clonotype was seen ten or more times. The gene calls are TRBV20-1 and TRBJ2-7; TRBD2 matches at 14 bases. The trim removed 5 bases at V and 2 bases at J, leaving 5 bases unmatched. Germline CDR1 DFQATT, CDR2 SNEGSKA (reference sequence). The CDR3 totals 15 residues. Written as DNA, the CDR3 is TGCAGTGCTGATCGACTAGCGGGAGGGACCTACGAGCAGTACTTC. It translates to CSADRLAGGTYEQYF.

This clonotype showed up many times. The chain is built from TRBV6-2 or TRBV6-3 and TRBJ1-4; possibly TRBD1 for D (5 bases). Trimming shortened V by 8 bases and J by 5 bases, and 12 bases separated the two germline ends. The length of the CDR3 is 13 residues. Germline V gene sequence: CDR1 MNHEY, CDR2 SVGEGT. The CDR3 sequence is CASGASWNEKLFF. CDR3 coding DNA: TGTGCCAGCGGGGCCAGTTGGAATGAAAAACTGTTTTTT.

This clonotype was detected ten times or more. The chain is built from TRBV19 and TRBJ2-5, with D unresolved. The CDR3 is 12 residues long. V was trimmed by 10 bases and J by 7 bases, leaving 16 bases between them. Per germline, CDR1 LNHDA and CDR2 SQIVND (reference sequence). The CDR3 sequence: CATNDPPGTQYF. CDR3 coding DNA: TGTGCCACTAACGATCCCCCAGGGACCCAGTACTTC.

This clonotype was observed at least ten times. V is TRBV27 and J is TRBJ2-4; D is undetermined. CDR1 and CDR2 from the germline V gene are MNHEY and SMNVEV (reference sequence). The CDR3 has 14 residues. Deletions cut 5 bases from V and 6 bases from J, with 14 bases between. The CDR3 is CASSPSLGGNIQYF. CDR3 coding DNA: TGTGCCAGCAGTCCATCCCTAGGCGGAAACATTCAGTACTTC.

Ten or more counts support this clonotype. This chain connects TRBV12-3 or TRBV12-4 to TRBJ2-3; 9 bases are a match to TRBD2. V lost 3 bases and J lost 5; bases outside the gene matches: 12. CDR3 length: 17 amino acids. The CDR3 region is CASSFPMGRGGVDTQYF. CDR3 nucleotides: TGTGCCAGCAGTTTCCCCATGGGGCGCGGGGGGGTAGATACGCAGTATTTT.

Note on this clonotype: Because the CDR3's place on the DNA is in doubt, the DNA is left out and the CDR3 is given as listed by TCRdb. This rearrangement joins TRBV15 to TRBJ2-1; TRBD2, the table's D call, lacks a check against the DNA. Germline V gives CDR1 LNHNV, CDR2 YYDKDF (reference sequence). The CDR3 has 17 amino acids, counting both end residues. The CDR3 protein is CATSARRTTMSSSSPFF.

This clonotype came up many times. The J gene is TRBJ2-4, the V gene TRBV28; D ambiguous. Germline V gene data show CDR1 as MDHEN and CDR2 as SYDVKM. V was trimmed by 7 bases and J by 8 bases, leaving 18 bases between them. The CDR3 covers 14 residues. CDR3 nucleotides: TGTGCCAGCACCCCTAGTTTTAGGAAAGACATTCAGTACTTC. Its translation is CASTPSFRKDIQYF.

At least ten counts were recorded for this clonotype. The rearrangement links TRBV20-1 to TRBJ2-7; 8 nucleotides align to TRBD2. The V gene's germline CDR1 is DFQATT and CDR2 SNEGSKA (reference sequence). Trimming took 3 bases from V and 3 from J; bases not matched to a gene: 4. This CDR3 has 13 residues. This CDR3 reads CSASRTSFYEQYF. CDR3 DNA: TGCAGTGCTAGTCGGACTAGCTTCTACGAGCAGTACTTC.

The chain joins TRBV27 to TRBJ2-7; weak D call: TRBD2 (6 bases). Germline V lookup: CDR1 MNHEY, CDR2 SMNVEV (reference sequence). CDR3 size: 15 residues. Deletions cut 5 bases from V and 6 bases from J, with 20 bases between. In DNA, the CDR3 is TGTGCCAGCAGTAAATTTTCCACCCTGGGGGGCGAGCAGTACTTC. This translates into CASSKFSTLGGEQYF.

This rearrangement joins TRBV28 to TRBJ1-3, with 8 bases identical to TRBD1. The CDR3 covers 14 residues. The germline CDR1 and CDR2 sequences are MDHEN and SYDVKM. V was clipped by 6 bases and J by 2 bases; unmatched bases: 3. The CDR3 DNA follows: TGTGCCAGCAGGCCGGACAGGGCTGGAAACACCATATATTTT. This codes for CASRPDRAGNTIYF.

Turning to this clonotype: No DNA is shown, since the ends of the CDR3 on it are uncertain; the CDR3 is the one TCRdb lists. V usage is TRBV24-1 and J usage is TRBJ2-2; the table assigns TRBD1, which was not confirmed against the DNA. The CDR3 has 16 amino acids, counting both end residues. Germline V lookup: CDR1 KGHDR, CDR2 SFDVKD. The CDR3: CATSDQGWNTGELFFF.

This clonotype was recorded many times. This could be a read error, since a much larger clone is one nucleotide away. The chain joins TRBV12-3 or TRBV12-4 to TRBJ2-5, with TRBD1 matching 9 bases. The CDR3 has 14 residues. V shed 6 bases, J shed 3 bases, and the junction held 5 bases outside the gene matches. The CDR3 sequence is CASSPTGGKETQYF. Here the CDR3 DNA reads TGTGCCAGCAGCCCGACAGGGGGAAAAGAGACCCAGTACTTC.

As to this clonotype: It differs at one base from a far larger clone, so likely a read error. The gene calls are TRBV6-6 and TRBJ2-5; D perhaps matches TRBD2 (5 bases). Per the germline V gene, CDR1 is MNHNY and CDR2 is SVGAGI (reference sequence). The CDR3 is made up of 15 amino acids. V lost 8 bases and J lost 5, with 21 bases in between. CDR3 sequence: CASGAALAPFETQYF. The DNA of the CDR3 is TGTGCCAGCGGTGCGGCCCTAGCCCCTTTTGAGACCCAGTACTTC.

The J gene is TRBJ2-5, the V gene TRBV28; 7 bases fit TRBD1. The V gene's germline CDR1 is MDHEN and CDR2 SYDVKM. The J segment lost 3 bases and the V segment lost 7 bases, leaving 14 bases of the junction unmatched. This CDR3 spans 16 amino acids. The CDR3 DNA is TGTGCCAGCAACCCCTATGTGGGACAGAGAAAAGAGACCCAGTACTTC. It specifies CASNPYVGQRKETQYF.

This clonotype was recorded many times. This chain connects TRBV20-1 to TRBJ2-7; maybe TRBD2 (5 bases). The CDR3 has 12 amino acids. Germline V gives CDR1 DFQATT, CDR2 SNEGSKA (reference sequence). V dropped 3 bases and J dropped 5 bases, with 11 bases sitting between them. CDR3 sequence reads: CSASTGIDEQYF. As DNA, the CDR3 is TGCAGTGCTAGTACCGGGATCGACGAGCAGTACTTC.

This clonotype was recorded at least ten times. This rearrangement joins TRBV2 to TRBJ2-3; tentative D call: TRBD1 (6 bases). The germline gives CDR1 SNHLY, CDR2 FYNNEI. CDR3 length: 18 amino acids. The V end lost 3 bases, the J end lost 2 bases, and 21 bases lay between the germline ends. The CDR3 DNA follows: TGTGCCAGCAGTGATATAGGATTGGAGGACAGTACCACAGATACGCAGTATTTT. Its protein is CASSDIGLEDSTTDTQYF.

This clonotype was detected ten times or more. V gene TRBV19 combines with J gene TRBJ2-6; 7 positions match TRBD1. After removal of 4 bases from V and 0 bases from J, the junction contained 6 bases not matched to a gene. In germline, CDR1 is LNHDA, CDR2 SQIVND (reference sequence). CDR3 length: 17 amino acids. Written as DNA, the CDR3 is TGTGCCAGTAGTACCGAGGGGGCAAGCTCTGGGGCCAACGTCCTGACTTTC. It is translated as CASSTEGASSGANVLTF.

This clonotype was recorded a few times. V usage is TRBV6-4 and J usage is TRBJ2-1, with a tentative D call TRBD2 (6 bases). V gave up 8 bases and J gave up 2 bases, with 10 bases separating them. This CDR3 is built from 13 residues. The germline CDR1 and CDR2 sequences are MRHNA and SNTAGT. CDR3 loop: CASSAGTYNEQFF. CDR3 in DNA: TGTGCCAGCTCGGCGGGAACCTACAATGAGCAGTTCTTC.

This clonotype was detected ten times or more. The V gene is TRBV19, the J gene TRBJ2-1; D not certain. The CDR3 is made up of 14 amino acids. Trimming stripped 5 bases from V and 0 bases from J, with 8 bases between. Germline V lookup: CDR1 LNHDA, CDR2 SQIVND (reference sequence). CDR3 amino acids: CASSARRSYNEQFF. The CDR3 DNA sequence: TGTGCCAGTAGTGCCCGCCGCTCCTACAATGAGCAGTTCTTC. The whole variable domain, filled in from reference TRBV19 and TRBJ2-1, reads DGGITQSPKYLFRKEGQNVTLSCEQNLNHDAMYWYRQDPGQGLRLIYYSQIVNDFQKGDIAEGYSVSREKKESFPLTVTSAQKNPTAFYLCASSARRSYNEQFFGPGTRLTVL.

This clonotype was counted many times. The gene calls are TRBV7-2 and TRBJ2-1; possibly TRBD1 for D (6 bases). This CDR3 has 14 residues. The germline gives CDR1 SGHTA, CDR2 FQGNSA. The ends were cut back, 2 bases at V and 6 bases at J, with 11 bases in the middle. DNA of the CDR3: TGTGCCAGCAGCTTATCTTCAGGGGCCAATGAGCAGTTCTTC. Translated: CASSLSSGANEQFF.

This clonotype was detected ten times or more. This chain connects TRBV19 to TRBJ1-5; D gene unclear. V was pared by 7 bases and J by 0 bases, with 13 bases between. This CDR3 spans 15 amino acids. The germline V gene encodes CDR1 LNHDA and CDR2 SQIVND (reference sequence). In DNA, the CDR3 is TGTGCCAGTACCACGACGGCAGATAGCAATCAGCCCCAGCATTTT. This gives the protein CASTTTADSNQPQHF. The full variable domain, in which reference TRBV19 and TRBJ1-5 provide the parts outside the CDR3, is DGGITQSPKYLFRKEGQNVTLSCEQNLNHDAMYWYRQDPGQGLRLIYYSQIVNDFQKGDIAEGYSVSREKKESFPLTVTSAQKNPTAFYLCASTTTADSNQPQHFGDGTRLSIL.

This clonotype was seen a handful of times. The genes are TRBV6-2 or TRBV6-3 and TRBJ1-1; D remains unclear. Trimming removed 2 bases from V and 5 bases from J, with 9 bases in between. Germline CDR1 and CDR2: MNHEY and SVGEGT. The CDR3 is 13 amino acids. CDR3 in amino acids: CASSYPDITEAFF. The CDR3 region has the DNA TGTGCCAGCAGTTACCCGGATATAACTGAAGCTTTCTTT.

At least ten counts were recorded for this clonotype. The J gene is TRBJ2-7, the V gene TRBV7-6; possibly TRBD1 or TRBD2 for D (5 bases each). The V gene lost 4 bases and the J gene lost 6 bases, with 10 bases spanning the gap. The germline V gene encodes CDR1 SGHVS and CDR2 FNYEAQ. The CDR3 is made up of 12 amino acids. The CDR3 DNA reads as TGTGCCAGCAGCTCTCCAGGGAGCGAGCAGTACTTC. It encodes CASSSPGSEQYF.

This clonotype has only a few counts. The chain has TRBV5-6 and TRBJ2-1; no reliable D call. CDR3 length equals 15 residues. V lost 1 base to trimming and J lost 0 bases, with 8 bases between them. Germline V gene sequence: CDR1 SGHDT, CDR2 YYEEEE. CDR3 region: CASSLLPSSYNEQFF. In nucleotides, the CDR3 is TGTGCCAGCAGCTTGCTCCCCTCCTCCTACAATGAGCAGTTCTTC. The entire variable domain, with the rest obtained from reference TRBV5-6 and TRBJ2-1, is as follows: DAGVTQSPTHLIKTRGQQVTLRCSPKSGHDTVSWYQQALGQGPQFIFQYYEEEERQRGNFPDRFSGHQFPNYSSELNVNALLLGDSALYLCASSLLPSSYNEQFFGPGTRLTVL.

This clonotype was recorded many times. The chain couples TRBV10-3 to TRBJ2-3, with 10 bases matching TRBD1. This CDR3 is built from 14 residues. CDR1 and CDR2 (germline): ENHRY, SYGVKD. Germline trimming cut 6 bases from V and 4 bases from J; bases unmatched to any gene: 4. The CDR3 protein is CAISLTGGADTQYF. The CDR3 bases are TGTGCCATCAGCCTGACAGGGGGCGCAGATACGCAGTATTTT.

This clonotype was seen many times. This chain connects TRBV20-1 to TRBJ2-1, with 7 bases identical to TRBD2. This CDR3 spans 15 amino acids. The germline V gene encodes CDR1 DFQATT and CDR2 SNEGSKA (reference sequence). The V segment lost 3 bases and the J segment 4 bases; nucleotides outside the gene matches: 9. The CDR3 DNA sequence: TGCAGTGCTAGCTCCGGGACTAACCCTTACAATGAGCAGTTCTTC. Its translation: CSASSGTNPYNEQFF.

Ten or more counts support this clonotype. V gene TRBV5-4 combines with J gene TRBJ2-7; 11 bases align to TRBD1. The CDR3 consists of 15 residues. V dropped 5 bases and J dropped 0; count of bases not matched to a gene: 4. Germline values: CDR1 SGHNT, CDR2 YYREEE (reference sequence). CDR3 sequence: CASRADRGRSYEQYF. The CDR3, as DNA: TGTGCCAGCAGGGCGGACAGGGGGCGCTCCTACGAGCAGTACTTC.

The table lists this clonotype with many counts. The V and J genes are TRBV6-8 and TRBJ2-7, with D maybe TRBD1 (6 bases). With 6 bases removed from V and 2 bases from J, the gap between germline ends came to 11 bases. The CDR3 loop spans 13 amino acids. Germline assignment: CDR1 MNHGY and CDR2 SAAAGT. CDR3 sequence reads: CASSGTSTYEQYF. CDR3 sequence (DNA): TGTGCCAGCAGCGGGACATCTACCTACGAGCAGTACTTC.